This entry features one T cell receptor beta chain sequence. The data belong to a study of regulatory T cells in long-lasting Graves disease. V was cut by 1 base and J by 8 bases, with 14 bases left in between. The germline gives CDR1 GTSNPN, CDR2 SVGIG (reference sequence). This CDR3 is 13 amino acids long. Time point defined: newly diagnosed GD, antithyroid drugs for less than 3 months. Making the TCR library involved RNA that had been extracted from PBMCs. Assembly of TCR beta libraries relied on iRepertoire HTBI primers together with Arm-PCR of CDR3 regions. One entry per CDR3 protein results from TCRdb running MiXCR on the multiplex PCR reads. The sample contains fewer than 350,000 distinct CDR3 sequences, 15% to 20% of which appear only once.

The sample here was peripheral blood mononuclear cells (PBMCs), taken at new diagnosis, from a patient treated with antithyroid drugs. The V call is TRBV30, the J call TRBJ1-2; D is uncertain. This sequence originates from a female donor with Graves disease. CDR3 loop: CAWSEGMTGGYTF. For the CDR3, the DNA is TGTGCCTGGAGTGAGGGCATGACGGGAGGCTACACCTTC.